This T cell receptor beta chain came from a study of cytomegalovirus exposure and HLA in healthy donors. Whole-study findings and limits: Cytomegalovirus association was listed for around 170 TCR beta chains. Some highly shared sequence variants likely arose as a pipeline artifact.

Concerning this clone: Its antigen is still unknown.

V was clipped by 3 bases and J by 3 bases, with 21 bases between them. Germline V gives CDR1 SEHNR, CDR2 FQNEAQ (reference sequence). The CDR3 sequence is 17 residues long. The PCR used 60 Vbeta and 13 Jbeta primers. Profiling relied on immunoSEQ multiplex PCR, and the TCRdb table lists in-frame clones only, not all of them. There are under 200,000 clones in the sample; less than 80% occur only once, and 2.5% to 3% lies in the top ten. The sample was PBMCs. The receptor was isolated from a man between 40 and 49 years old in good health and CMV-seronegative. The chain has TRBV7-9 and TRBJ2-7, with D possibly TRBD2 on 5 matching bases. The CDR3, as DNA: TGTGCCAGCAGCTTCCAGGACGGGATCCTCCACGACTACGAGCAGTACTTC. It codes for CASSFQDGILHDYEQYF.